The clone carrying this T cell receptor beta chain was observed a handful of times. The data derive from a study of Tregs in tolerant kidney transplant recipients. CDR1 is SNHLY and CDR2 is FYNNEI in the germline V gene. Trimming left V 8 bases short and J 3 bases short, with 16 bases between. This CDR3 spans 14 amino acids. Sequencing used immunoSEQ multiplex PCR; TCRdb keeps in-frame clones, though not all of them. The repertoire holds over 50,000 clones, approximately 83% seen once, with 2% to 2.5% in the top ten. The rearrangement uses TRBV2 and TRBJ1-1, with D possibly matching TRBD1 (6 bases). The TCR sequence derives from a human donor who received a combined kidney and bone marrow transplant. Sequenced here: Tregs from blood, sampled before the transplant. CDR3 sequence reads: CASRRRDIYTEAFF. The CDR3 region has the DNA TGTGCCAGCCGACGACGGGACATCTACACTGAAGCTTTCTTT.